The 26 T cell receptor beta chains listed next were all sequenced from one sample in a study of persistence of HIV-infected CD4 T cells. The immunoSEQ assay was version 4, run in survey mode. Assay used: immunoSEQ multiplex PCR; TCRdb lists only in-frame clones, some missing. This table has tens of thousands of clones, less than 85% appearing once. Overlapping HIV-1 Gag 15-mer peptides at approximately 0.96 ug per peptide per mL were used. Memory cells lacking CD40L and CD69 with high CD45RO were sorted. These receptors lack a known antigen. Sequenced material: CD4+ T cells sorted from PBMCs after approximately 20-hour stimulation, taken from a patient who received antiretroviral therapy. The receptors were sampled from an adult man with HIV who was CMV-seropositive.

The chain uses TRBV5-4 and TRBJ1-2; perhaps TRBD1 as D (6 bases). CDR1 and CDR2 from the germline V gene are SGHNT and YYREEE (reference sequence). The CDR3 length is 15 residues. V was clipped by 1 base and J by 5 bases, with 15 bases between them. The CDR3 loop is CASSLLDSTFYGYTF. CDR3 in DNA: TGTGCCAGCAGCTTGCTGGACAGTACCTTTTATGGCTACACCTTC.

The chain is built from TRBV4-2 and TRBJ2-3, with D possibly matching TRBD1 (5 bases). Germline-derived CDR1 and CDR2 are LGHNA and YNFKEQ. CDR3 length: 13 residues. Trimming removed 1 base at V and 11 bases at J, with 13 bases between. The CDR3 nucleotides are TGTGCCAGCAGCCAAGGATTCCAGGGCATGCAGTATTTT. Translation gives CASSQGFQGMQYF.

This clone has a single count. The V call is TRBV4-2, the J call TRBJ1-2; 10 nucleotides line up with TRBD1. CDR1 is LGHNA and CDR2 is YNFKEQ in the germline V gene. The CDR3 sequence is 16 residues long. J gave up 2 bases and V 4 bases, and 7 bases lay outside the gene matches. The chain's CDR3 is CASSRAGGQGNYGYTF. CDR3 sequence (DNA): TGTGCCAGCAGCCGGGCAGGGGGACAGGGGAACTATGGCTACACCTTC.

The J gene is TRBJ1-2, the V gene TRBV27, with 8 bases matching TRBD1. The V gene end was trimmed by 3 bases and the J gene end by 4 bases; junction bases not matched to a gene: 1. The CDR3 sequence is 13 residues long. Germline V lookup: CDR1 MNHEY, CDR2 SMNVEV (reference sequence). The CDR3 reads CASSFDRGYGYTF. The CDR3 DNA reads as TGTGCCAGCAGTTTCGACAGGGGCTATGGCTACACCTTC.

The genes are TRBV7-9 and TRBJ2-7; D is possibly TRBD1 (6 bases). The CDR3 is made up of 16 amino acids. Germline V CDR1 and CDR2: SEHNR, FQNEAQ (reference sequence). With 5 bases removed from V and 0 bases from J, the gap between germline ends came to 17 bases. The CDR3 DNA reads TGTGCCAGCAGCCGGGCCGGACAGCTAAACTCCTACGAGCAGTACTTC. Residues: CASSRAGQLNSYEQYF.

This clone showed up just a few times. V is TRBV10-3 and J is TRBJ1-2; D gene uncertain. The CDR3 length is 14 residues. The germline CDR1 and CDR2 sequences are ENHRY and SYGVKD. Trimming pared 6 bases from V and 4 bases from J, leaving 15 bases between. CDR3 loop: CAISETTDRYGYTF. The DNA for the CDR3 is TGTGCCATCAGCGAGACGACGGACCGCTATGGCTACACCTTC.

The chain carries TRBV6-1 and TRBJ1-6; D is uncertain. Trimming stripped 3 bases from V and 2 bases from J, with 2 bases between. CDR3 size: 13 residues. Germline V CDR1 and CDR2: MNHNS, SASEGT. The CDR3 DNA sequence: TGTGCCAGCAGTGAGCCCTATAATTCACCCCTCCACTTT. Translating it yields CASSEPYNSPLHF.

The V call is TRBV6-6, the J call TRBJ1-1, with a possible D match to TRBD1 (5 bases). In germline, CDR1 is MNHNY, CDR2 SVGAGI (reference sequence). This CDR3 has 14 amino acids. V shed 7 bases and J shed 1 base, with 13 bases lying between them. The CDR3: CASTEVGENTEAFF. CDR3 coding DNA: TGTGCCAGCACCGAAGTAGGGGAGAACACTGAAGCTTTCTTT.

The genes are TRBV3-1 (or the pseudogene TRBV3-2) and TRBJ1-2; D is possibly TRBD1 (5 bases). CDR1 and CDR2 from the germline V gene are LGHDT and YNNKEL (reference sequence). V was cut by 0 bases and J by 5 bases, with 13 bases left in between. This CDR3 is 15 amino acids long. CDR3 sequence: CASSQDLAGPYGYTF. DNA of the CDR3: TGTGCCAGCAGCCAAGATTTGGCAGGGCCGTATGGCTACACCTTC.

The chain recombines TRBV4-1 with TRBJ2-7; 10 positions match TRBD1. Trimming cost V 4 bases and J 2 bases; bases outside gene matches: 5. The germline V gene encodes CDR1 MGHRA and CDR2 YSYEKL. The CDR3 extends over 15 amino acids. CDR3 sequence: CASSLGGQGPYEQYF. The CDR3 DNA reads as TGCGCCAGCAGCCTAGGGGGACAGGGGCCCTACGAGCAGTACTTC.

V and J are TRBV7-9 and TRBJ1-1; the D gene is possibly TRBD1 (5 bases). V lost 5 bases to trimming and J lost 1 base, with 14 bases between them. Per the germline V gene, CDR1 is SEHNR and CDR2 is FQNEAQ (reference sequence). The CDR3 is 15 residues long. In DNA form, the CDR3 reads TGTGCCAGCAGCCCAATGGGACTTACGAACACTGAAGCTTTCTTT. Encoded protein: CASSPMGLTNTEAFF.

The chain combines TRBV9 with TRBJ2-1; no firm D call. Germline values: CDR1 SGDLS, CDR2 YYNGEE. The germline V and J ends were trimmed by 0 bases and 3 bases, with 7 bases remaining between them. CDR3 length equals 14 residues. The CDR3 sequence: CASSVGGGYNEQFF. CDR3 nucleotides: TGTGCCAGCAGCGTAGGGGGTGGCTACAATGAGCAGTTCTTC. The variable domain in full, with the rest retrieved from reference TRBV9 and TRBJ2-1, is DSGVTQTPKHLITATGQRVTLRCSPRSGDLSVYWYQQSLDQGLQFLIQYYNGEERAKGNILERFSAQQFPDLHSELNLSSLELGDSALYFCASSVGGGYNEQFFGPGTRLTVL.

J is TRBJ1-4 and V is TRBV6-5; the match to TRBD1 covers 8 bases. V was pared by 5 bases and J by 6 bases, with 8 bases of the junction left unmatched. CDR1 is MNHEY, CDR2 SVGAGI, per germline. The CDR3 has 15 amino acids. As DNA, the CDR3 is TGTGCCAGCAGTCGGACAGGGCGTCAACATGAAAAACTGTTTTTT. It encodes CASSRTGRQHEKLFF.

This rearrangement joins TRBV28 to TRBJ1-6; D gene uncertain. V shed 3 bases and J shed 9 bases, with 6 bases lying between them. Germline V gene sequence: CDR1 MDHEN, CDR2 SYDVKM. This CDR3 has 12 residues. In DNA form, the CDR3 reads TGTGCCAGCAGTTTCCTTGTTTCACCCCTCCACTTT. This encodes CASSFLVSPLHF.

This chain connects TRBV5-1 to TRBJ2-7; TRBD1 matches at 7 bases. The CDR3 spans 14 residues. V was pared by 1 base and J by 0 bases, with 1 base of the junction left unmatched. CDR1 and CDR2 from the germline V gene are SGHRS and YFSETQ. The CDR3 DNA sequence: TGCGCCAGCAGCTTGAGGGACAGCTCCTACGAGCAGTACTTC. Translation: CASSLRDSSYEQYF.

The chain links TRBV7-9 to TRBJ1-2, with D perhaps matching TRBD1 (6 bases). The germline CDR1 and CDR2 sequences are SEHNR and FQNEAQ (reference sequence). Trimming removed 2 bases from V and 8 bases from J, with 15 bases in between. The CDR3 has 14 residues. In nucleotides, the CDR3 is TGTGCCAGCAGCTTACAGGTTTCTAGGGGGGGCTACACCTTC. Amino acid sequence: CASSLQVSRGGYTF.

The chain joins TRBV9 to TRBJ1-3; D unclear. Looked up from germline, CDR1 is SGDLS and CDR2 is YYNGEE. Trimming shortened V by 0 bases and J by 0 bases, and 4 bases separated the two germline ends. The CDR3 is made up of 14 amino acids. CDR3 amino acids: CASSVGSSGNTIYF. The CDR3 DNA reads TGTGCCAGCAGCGTAGGGAGCTCTGGAAACACCATATATTTT.

This clone has a handful of counts. This chain joins TRBV5-1 and TRBJ2-1, with D perhaps matching TRBD1 or TRBD2 (5 bases each). V was cut by 0 bases and J by 7 bases, with 14 bases left in between. CDR1 is SGHRS and CDR2 is YFSETQ in the germline V gene. The CDR3 has 15 residues. CDR3 region: CASSLEIGGYNEQFF. The DNA for the CDR3 is TGCGCCAGCAGCTTGGAAATTGGGGGTTATAATGAGCAGTTCTTC. The entire variable domain, with the rest obtained from reference TRBV5-1 and TRBJ2-1, is as follows: KAGVTQTPRYLIKTRGQQVTLSCSPISGHRSVSWYQQTPGQGLQFLFEYFSETQRNKGNFPGRFSGRQFSNSRSEMNVSTLELGDSALYLCASSLEIGGYNEQFFGPGTRLTVL.

This clone was observed a handful of times. The gene calls are TRBV27 and TRBJ1-5, with TRBD1 as a possible D gene (5 bases). V shed 1 base and J shed 4 bases, with 8 bases lying between them. Germline CDR1 reads MNHEY; CDR2 reads SMNVEV (reference sequence). CDR3 length: 14 amino acids. The CDR3 nucleotides are TGTGCCAGCAGTTTATGGGGCGGGAATCAGCCCCAGCATTTT. This codes for CASSLWGGNQPQHF.

The chain is built from TRBV4-2 and TRBJ1-2, with 7 nucleotides matching TRBD1. Looked up from germline, CDR1 is LGHNA and CDR2 is YNFKEQ. The junction had 20 bases not matched to a gene; V was cut back by 1 base and J by 3 bases. The CDR3 runs to 20 residues. DNA for the CDR3: TGTGCCAGCAGCCAAGGCCCCACAGGGGCTAATGTGATGAGGCACTATGGCTACACCTTC. Its protein product is CASSQGPTGANVMRHYGYTF.

The rearrangement joins TRBV2 to TRBJ1-2; 9 bases map to TRBD1. Germline loops: CDR1 SNHLY, CDR2 FYNNEI. The CDR3 consists of 12 residues. V trimming: 10 bases; J trimming: 8 bases; junction bases outside the gene matches: 8. CDR3 in DNA: TGTGCCACCGTCCGGGACAGGGCCGGCTACACCTTC. Translation gives CATVRDRAGYTF.

V is TRBV14 and J is TRBJ1-2, with 7 bases that match TRBD1. J was trimmed by 4 bases and V by 5 bases; bases with no gene match: 10. Germline assignment: CDR1 SGHDN and CDR2 FVKESK. The CDR3 is made up of 15 amino acids. The chain's CDR3 is CASSSSTGTVYGYTF. The CDR3 DNA reads as TGTGCCAGCAGCTCTTCAACCGGGACAGTCTATGGCTACACCTTC.

This rearrangement joins TRBV5-4 to TRBJ1-2; D remains ambiguous. Deletions cut 2 bases from V and 4 bases from J, with 18 bases between. In germline, CDR1 is SGHNT, CDR2 YYREEE (reference sequence). CDR3 size: 16 residues. CDR3 DNA sequence: TGTGCCAGCAGCTTTCTGCCGGTGGGATACGCCTATGGCTACACCTTC. It encodes CASSFLPVGYAYGYTF. The complete variable domain, with remaining parts taken from reference TRBV5-4 and TRBJ1-2, reads ETGVTQSPTHLIKTRGQQVTLRCSSQSGHNTVSWYQQALGQGPQFIFQYYREEENGRGNFPPRFSGLQFPNYSSELNVNALELDDSALYLCASSFLPVGYAYGYTFGSGTRLTVV.

Only a few counts were recorded for this clone. The rearrangement joins TRBV27 to TRBJ1-5; D remains ambiguous. There are 16 residues in the CDR3. The germline gives CDR1 MNHEY, CDR2 SMNVEV (reference sequence). V was cut by 5 bases and J by 0 bases, with 14 bases left in between. The CDR3 nucleotides are TGTGCCAGCAGTGAGGGCAGGCAATATAGCAATCAGCCCCAGCATTTT. Protein: CASSEGRQYSNQPQHF.

The chain carries TRBV7-9 and TRBJ2-5, with TRBD2 matching 10 bases. Germline V lookup: CDR1 SEHNR, CDR2 FQNEAQ (reference sequence). The CDR3 runs 16 residues. J lost 1 base, V lost 1 base, and 3 bases had no gene match. This CDR3 reads CASSLVAGGTQETQYF. The CDR3 DNA follows: TGTGCCAGCAGCTTAGTAGCGGGGGGCACCCAAGAGACCCAGTACTTC.

The chain couples TRBV3-1 (or the pseudogene TRBV3-2) to TRBJ2-5, with D maybe TRBD1 (5 bases). CDR1 and CDR2 from the germline V gene are LGHDT and YNNKEL (reference sequence). The CDR3 runs to 12 residues. Trimming removed 0 bases at V and 7 bases at J, with 6 bases between. CDR3 region: CASSQDQGTQYF. In nucleotides, the CDR3 is TGTGCCAGCAGCCAAGATCAGGGGACCCAGTACTTC.